This T cell receptor (beta chain) was identified in a study of blood T cell repertoires in COVID-19. Per the authors' pipeline: Reference gene primers were amplified, and this amplification served to estimate nucleated cell counts. TCRdb's copy holds only in-frame clones and misses some; the assay was immunoSEQ multiplex PCR. D and trimming come from the DNA, and the V and J calls and clone size come from that table. In the table there are some 460,000 clones, around 88% of which are singletons. This CDR3 is built from 16 residues. Germline trimming cut 0 bases from V and 4 bases from J; bases unmatched to any gene: 5. CDR1 and CDR2 from the germline V gene are MNHEY and SVGEGT.

The rearrangement links TRBV6-2 or TRBV6-3 to TRBJ1-2; TRBD1 aligns across 10 bases. The clonotype comes from a woman aged 30 to 39 with acute or convalescent COVID-19. Sequencing used peripheral blood. The chain's CDR3 is CASSYSTGGSGYGYTF. The CDR3 bases are TGTGCCAGCAGTTACTCGACAGGGGGCTCTGGCTATGGCTACACCTTC.